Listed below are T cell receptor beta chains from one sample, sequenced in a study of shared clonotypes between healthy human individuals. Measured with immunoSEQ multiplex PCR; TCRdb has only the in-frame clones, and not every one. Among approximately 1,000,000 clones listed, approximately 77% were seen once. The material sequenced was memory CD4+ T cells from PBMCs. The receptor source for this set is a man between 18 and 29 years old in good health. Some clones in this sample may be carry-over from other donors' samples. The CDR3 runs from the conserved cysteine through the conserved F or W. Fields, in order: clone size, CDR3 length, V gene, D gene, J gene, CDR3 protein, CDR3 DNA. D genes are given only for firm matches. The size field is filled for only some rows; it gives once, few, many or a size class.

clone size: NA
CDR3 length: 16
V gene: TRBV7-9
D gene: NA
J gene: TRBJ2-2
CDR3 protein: CASSLGATANTGELFF
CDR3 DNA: TGTGCCAGCAGCTTAGGTGCGACGGCGAACACCGGGGAGCTGTTTTTT

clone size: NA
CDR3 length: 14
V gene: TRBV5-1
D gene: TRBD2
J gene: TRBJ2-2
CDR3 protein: CASNLGGDTGELFF
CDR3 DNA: TGCGCCAGCAACTTGGGAGGGGACACCGGGGAGCTGTTTTTT

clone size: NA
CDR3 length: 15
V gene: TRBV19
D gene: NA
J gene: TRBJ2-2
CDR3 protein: CASSMGRVNTGELFF
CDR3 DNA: TGTGCCAGTAGTATGGGCAGGGTAAACACCGGGGAGCTGTTTTTT

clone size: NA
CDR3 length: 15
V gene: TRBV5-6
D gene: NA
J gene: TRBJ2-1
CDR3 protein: CASSLGDVLPNEQFF
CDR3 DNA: TGTGCCAGCAGCTTGGGGGACGTCCTCCCCAATGAGCAGTTCTTC

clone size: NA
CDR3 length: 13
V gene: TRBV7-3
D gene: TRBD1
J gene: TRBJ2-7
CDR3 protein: CASSGTEDYEQYF
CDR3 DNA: TGTGCCAGCAGTGGGACAGAGGACTACGAGCAGTACTTC

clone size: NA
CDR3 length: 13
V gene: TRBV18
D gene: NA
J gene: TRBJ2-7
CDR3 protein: CASSSHSGSEQYF
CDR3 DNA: TGTGCCAGCTCCTCTCACTCCGGGTCCGAGCAGTACTTC

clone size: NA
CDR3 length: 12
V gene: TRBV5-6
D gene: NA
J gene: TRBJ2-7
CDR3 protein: CASSFQTYEQYF
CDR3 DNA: TGTGCCAGCAGCTTTCAGACCTACGAGCAGTACTTC

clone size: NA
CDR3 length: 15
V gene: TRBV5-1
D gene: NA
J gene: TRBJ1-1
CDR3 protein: CASSSGRYLNTEAFF
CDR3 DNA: TGCGCCAGCAGCTCGGGGCGATACCTGAACACTGAAGCTTTCTTT

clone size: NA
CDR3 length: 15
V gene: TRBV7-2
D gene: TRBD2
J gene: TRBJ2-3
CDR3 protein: CASSLGQREGRAQYF
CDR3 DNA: TGTGCCAGCAGCTTAGGCCAGCGGGAGGGCCGCGCGCAGTATTTT

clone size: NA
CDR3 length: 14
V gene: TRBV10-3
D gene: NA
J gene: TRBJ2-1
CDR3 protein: CAISDSIRDYEQFF
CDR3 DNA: TGTGCCATCAGTGATAGCATCCGGGATTATGAGCAGTTCTTC

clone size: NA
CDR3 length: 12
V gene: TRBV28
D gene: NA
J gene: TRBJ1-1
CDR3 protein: CASTGMYTEAFF
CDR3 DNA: TGTGCCAGCACCGGGATGTACACTGAAGCTTTCTTT

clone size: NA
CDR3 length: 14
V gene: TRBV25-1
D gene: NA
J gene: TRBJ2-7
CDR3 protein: CASSEVPPSREQYF
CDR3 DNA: TGTGCCAGCAGTGAAGTCCCGCCGTCTCGCGAGCAGTACTTC

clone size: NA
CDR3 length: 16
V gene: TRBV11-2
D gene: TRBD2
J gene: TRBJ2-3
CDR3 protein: CASSLRLAASTDTQYF
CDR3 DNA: TGTGCCAGCAGCTTACGACTAGCGGCAAGCACAGATACGCAGTATTTT

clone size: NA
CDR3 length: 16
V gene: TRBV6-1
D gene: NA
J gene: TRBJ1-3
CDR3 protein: CASSGVMGGSGNTIYF
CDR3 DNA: TGTGCCAGCAGTGGGGTTATGGGGGGCTCTGGAAACACCATATATTTT

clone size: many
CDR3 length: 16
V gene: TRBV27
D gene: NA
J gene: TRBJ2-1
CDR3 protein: CASSSAVSGGRDEQFF
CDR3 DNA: TGTGCCAGCAGTTCAGCCGTTAGCGGAGGTCGGGATGAGCAGTTCTTC

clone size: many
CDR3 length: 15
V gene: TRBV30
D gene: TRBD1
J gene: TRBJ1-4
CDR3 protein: CAWKKPDREVEKLFF
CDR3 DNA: TGTGCCTGGAAAAAACCCGACAGGGAGGTTGAAAAACTGTTTTTT

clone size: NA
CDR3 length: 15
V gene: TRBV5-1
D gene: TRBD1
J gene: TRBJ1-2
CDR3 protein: CASRESGTGLYGYTF
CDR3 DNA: TGCGCCAGCCGCGAATCCGGGACAGGCCTCTATGGCTACACCTTC

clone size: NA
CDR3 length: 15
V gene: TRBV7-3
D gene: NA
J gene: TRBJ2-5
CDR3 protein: CASSIQGSLQETQYF
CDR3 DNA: TGTGCCAGCAGCATACAGGGATCCCTACAGGAGACCCAGTACTTC

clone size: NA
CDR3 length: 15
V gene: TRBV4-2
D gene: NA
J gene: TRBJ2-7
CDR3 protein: CASSQDLIGAYEQYF
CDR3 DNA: TGTGCCAGCAGCCAAGATCTGATAGGAGCCTACGAGCAGTACTTC

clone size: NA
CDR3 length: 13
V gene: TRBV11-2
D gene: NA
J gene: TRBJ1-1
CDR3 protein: CASSLVGGTEAFF
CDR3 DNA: TGTGCCAGCAGCTTAGTGGGGGGCACTGAAGCTTTCTTT

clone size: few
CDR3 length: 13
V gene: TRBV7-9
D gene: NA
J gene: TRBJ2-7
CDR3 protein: CASSLVPAAEQYF
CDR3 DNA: TGTGCCAGCAGCTTAGTACCCGCGGCCGAGCAGTACTTC

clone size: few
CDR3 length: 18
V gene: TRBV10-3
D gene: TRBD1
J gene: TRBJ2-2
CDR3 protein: CAISESISPAGGTGELFF
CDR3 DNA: TGTGCCATCAGTGAGTCGATATCTCCGGCAGGGGGCACCGGGGAGCTGTTTTTT

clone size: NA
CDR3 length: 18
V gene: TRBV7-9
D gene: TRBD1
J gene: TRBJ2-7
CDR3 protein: CASSLGDRTGMSSYEQYF
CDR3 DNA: TGTGCCAGCAGCTTAGGAGATCGGACAGGGATGAGCTCCTACGAGCAGTACTTC

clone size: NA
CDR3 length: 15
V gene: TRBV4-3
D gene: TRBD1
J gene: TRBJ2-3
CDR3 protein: CAGSQDRARTDTQYF
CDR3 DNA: TGCGCCGGCAGCCAGGACAGGGCCCGCACAGATACGCAGTATTTT

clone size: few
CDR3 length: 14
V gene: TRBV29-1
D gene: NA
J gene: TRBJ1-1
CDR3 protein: CSVRQSFMNTEAFF
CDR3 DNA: TGCAGCGTTAGACAAAGCTTCATGAACACTGAAGCTTTCTTT

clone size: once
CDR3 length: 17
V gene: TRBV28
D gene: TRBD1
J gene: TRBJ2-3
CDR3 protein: CASSARLGQGRTDTQYF
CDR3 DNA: TGTGCCAGCAGTGCGAGACTTGGACAGGGAAGGACAGATACGCAGTATTTT

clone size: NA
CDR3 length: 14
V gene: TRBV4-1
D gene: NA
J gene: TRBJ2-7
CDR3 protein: CASSQGNRAYEQYF
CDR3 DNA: TGCGCCAGCAGCCAAGGTAACAGGGCCTACGAGCAGTACTTC

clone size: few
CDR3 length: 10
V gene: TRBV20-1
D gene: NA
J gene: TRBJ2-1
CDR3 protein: CSAVRREQFF
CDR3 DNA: TGCAGTGCTGTTCGCCGTGAGCAGTTCTTC

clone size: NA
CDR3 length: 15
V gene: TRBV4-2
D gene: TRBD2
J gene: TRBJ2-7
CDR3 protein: CASSRKLAGGQEQYF
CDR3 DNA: TGTGCCAGCAGCCGAAAACTAGCGGGAGGTCAGGAGCAGTACTTC

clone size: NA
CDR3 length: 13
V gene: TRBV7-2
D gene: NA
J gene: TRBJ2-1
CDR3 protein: CASSLTGYNEQFF
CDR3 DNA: TGTGCCAGCAGCTTAACCGGGTACAATGAGCAGTTCTTC

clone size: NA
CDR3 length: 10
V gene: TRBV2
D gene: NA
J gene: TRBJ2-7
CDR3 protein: CASSSVEQYF
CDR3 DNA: TGTGCCAGCAGTAGCGTCGAGCAGTACTTC

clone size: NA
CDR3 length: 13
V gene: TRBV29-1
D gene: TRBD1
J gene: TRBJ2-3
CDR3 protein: CSAQGASTDTQYF
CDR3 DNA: TGCAGCGCCCAGGGGGCCAGCACAGATACGCAGTATTTT

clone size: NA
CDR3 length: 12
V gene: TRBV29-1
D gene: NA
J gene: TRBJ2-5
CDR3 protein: CSVGGDTITQYF
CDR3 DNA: TGCAGCGTTGGTGGAGATACGATAACCCAGTACTTC

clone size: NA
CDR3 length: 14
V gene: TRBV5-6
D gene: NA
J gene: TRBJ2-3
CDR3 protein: CASSFGGLGDTQYF
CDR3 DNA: TGTGCCAGCAGCTTTGGAGGGTTAGGAGATACGCAGTATTTT

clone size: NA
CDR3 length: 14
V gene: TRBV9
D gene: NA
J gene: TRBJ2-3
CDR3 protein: CASSVAGLSDTQYF
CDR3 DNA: TGTGCCAGCAGCGTAGCTGGACTCAGCGATACGCAGTATTTT

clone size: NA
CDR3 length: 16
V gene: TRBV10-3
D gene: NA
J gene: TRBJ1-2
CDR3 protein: CAISEWVRRGGYGYTF
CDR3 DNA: TGTGCCATCAGTGAGTGGGTCCGTCGGGGCGGCTATGGCTACACCTTC

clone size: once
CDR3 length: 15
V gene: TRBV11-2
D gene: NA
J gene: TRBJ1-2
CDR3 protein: CASSLAPFPNYGYTF
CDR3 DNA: TGTGCCAGCAGCTTAGCCCCCTTCCCTAACTATGGCTACACCTTC

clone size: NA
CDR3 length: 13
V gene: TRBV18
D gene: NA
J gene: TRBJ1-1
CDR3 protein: CASSQGWNTEAFF
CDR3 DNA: TGTGCCAGCTCACAGGGGTGGAACACTGAAGCTTTCTTT

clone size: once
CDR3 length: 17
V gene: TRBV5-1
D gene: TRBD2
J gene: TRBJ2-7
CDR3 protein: CASSLDPAGGGHYEQYF
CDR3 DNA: TGCGCCAGCAGCTTGGATCCAGCGGGAGGTGGTCACTACGAGCAGTACTTC

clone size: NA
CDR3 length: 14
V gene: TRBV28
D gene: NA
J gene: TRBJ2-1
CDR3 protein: CASILDGTYNEQFF
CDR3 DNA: TGTGCCAGCATCCTGGACGGCACCTACAATGAGCAGTTCTTC

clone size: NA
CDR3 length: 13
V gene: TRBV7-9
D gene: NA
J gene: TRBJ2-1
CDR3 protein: CASSRSGAGQTFF
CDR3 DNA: TGTGCCAGCAGCCGGAGTGGGGCGGGCCAGACGTTCTTC

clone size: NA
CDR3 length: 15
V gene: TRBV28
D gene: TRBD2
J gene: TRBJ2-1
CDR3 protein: CASSLFLAENNEQFF
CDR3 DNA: TGTGCCAGCAGTTTGTTCCTAGCGGAGAACAATGAGCAGTTCTTC

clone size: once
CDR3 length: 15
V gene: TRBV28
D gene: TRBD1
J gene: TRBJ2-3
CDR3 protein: CASSTTGGSTDTQYF
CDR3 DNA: TGTGCCAGCAGTACGACAGGGGGGAGCACAGATACGCAGTATTTT

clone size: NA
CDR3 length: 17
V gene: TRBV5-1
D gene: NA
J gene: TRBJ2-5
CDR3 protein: CASSPGGQGGVWETQYF
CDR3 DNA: TGCGCCAGCAGCCCCGGCGGGCAGGGGGGCGTGTGGGAGACCCAGTACTTC

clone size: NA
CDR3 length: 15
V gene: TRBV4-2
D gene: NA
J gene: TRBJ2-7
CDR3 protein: CASSQDEGVAGEQYF
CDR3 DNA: TGTGCCAGCAGCCAAGATGAAGGCGTGGCGGGGGAGCAGTACTTC

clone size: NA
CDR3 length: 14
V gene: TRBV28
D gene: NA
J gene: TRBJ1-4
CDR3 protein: CASSLQGGDEKLFF
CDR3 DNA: TGTGCCAGCAGTCTACAGGGAGGAGATGAAAAACTGTTTTTT

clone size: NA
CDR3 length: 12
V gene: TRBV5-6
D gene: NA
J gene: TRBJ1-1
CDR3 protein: CASSLPQGIAFF
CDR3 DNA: TGTGCCAGCAGCTTGCCTCAGGGGATAGCTTTCTTT

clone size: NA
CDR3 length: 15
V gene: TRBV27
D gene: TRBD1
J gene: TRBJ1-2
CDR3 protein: CASSPRQGKGYGYTF
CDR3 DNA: TGTGCCAGCAGTCCCCGACAGGGGAAAGGATACGGCTACACCTTC

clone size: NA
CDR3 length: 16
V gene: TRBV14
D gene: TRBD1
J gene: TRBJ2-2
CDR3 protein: CASTPGWQGDTGELFF
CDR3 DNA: TGTGCCAGCACCCCTGGATGGCAGGGGGACACCGGGGAGCTGTTTTTT

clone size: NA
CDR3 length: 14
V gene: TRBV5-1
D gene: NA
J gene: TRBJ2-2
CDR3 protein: CASTTQGNTGELFF
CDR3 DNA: TGCGCCAGCACCACTCAGGGGAACACCGGGGAGCTGTTTTTT

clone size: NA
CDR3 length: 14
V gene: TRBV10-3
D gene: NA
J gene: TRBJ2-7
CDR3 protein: CAISEGHTSYEQYF
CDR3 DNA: TGTGCCATCAGTGAGGGACATACTTCTTACGAGCAGTACTTC

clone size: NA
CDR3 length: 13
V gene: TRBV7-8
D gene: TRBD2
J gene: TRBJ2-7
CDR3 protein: CASSLREPYEQYF
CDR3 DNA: TGTGCCAGCAGCCTGCGGGAGCCCTACGAGCAGTACTTC

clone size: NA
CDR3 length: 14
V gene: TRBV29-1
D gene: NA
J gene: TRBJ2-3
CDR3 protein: CSVESGAVGDTQYF
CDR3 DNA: TGCAGCGTTGAGTCAGGGGCCGTCGGGGATACGCAGTATTTT

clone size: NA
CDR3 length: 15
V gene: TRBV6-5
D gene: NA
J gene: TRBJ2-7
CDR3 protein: CASSYSSAYSYEQYF
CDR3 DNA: TGTGCCAGCAGTTACTCGTCCGCATACTCCTACGAGCAGTACTTC

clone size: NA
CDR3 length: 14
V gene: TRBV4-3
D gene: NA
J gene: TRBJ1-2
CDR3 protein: CASSQDPLNYGYTF
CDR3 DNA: TGCGCCAGCAGCCAGGACCCTCTTAACTATGGCTACACCTTC

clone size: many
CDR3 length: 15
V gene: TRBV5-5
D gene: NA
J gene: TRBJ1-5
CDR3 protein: CASSFGFNSNQPQHF
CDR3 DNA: TGTGCCAGCAGCTTCGGGTTCAATAGCAATCAGCCCCAGCATTTT